Below are 21 T cell receptor beta chains sequenced from a single sample in a study of shared clonotypes between healthy human individuals. Only in-frame clones appear in the TCRdb table, and some are missing; sequencing was by immunoSEQ multiplex PCR. The repertoire holds roughly 1,100,000 clones, with about 75% as singletons. The material sequenced was memory CD4+ T cells sorted from blood. Subset: CD45RA-negative fraction. Every receptor here comes from a man aged 18 to 29 in good health.

In this sample, this clone turned up a few times. V gene TRBV7-9 combines with J gene TRBJ1-6, with D hard to call. Germline V gene sequence: CDR1 SEHNR, CDR2 FQNEAQ (reference sequence). Trimming removed 7 bases at V and 6 bases at J, with 10 bases between. The CDR3 covers 13 residues. The CDR3 loop reads CASTEGTNSPLHF. In DNA, the CDR3 is TGTGCCAGCACCGAGGGAACTAATTCACCCCTCCACTTT.

This sequence joins TRBV7-9 and TRBJ1-2; D might be TRBD1 (5 bases). Germline-derived CDR1 and CDR2 are SEHNR and FQNEAQ (reference sequence). This CDR3 has 17 amino acids. V was pared by 5 bases and J by 2 bases, with 21 bases between. Here the CDR3 DNA reads TGTGCCAGCAGCCGCTTAAGGGACCGGCGGGGCAACTATGGCTACACCTTC. This codes for CASSRLRDRRGNYGYTF.

The V gene is TRBV6-1, the J gene TRBJ1-6, with 7 bases aligning to TRBD1. Germline values: CDR1 MNHNS, CDR2 SASEGT. CDR3 size: 14 residues. V lost 7 bases to trimming and J lost 5 bases; unmatched junction nucleotides: 5. The CDR3: CASIIGTDNSPLHF. The DNA of the CDR3 is TGTGCCAGCATCATAGGGACAGATAATTCACCCCTCCACTTT.

The chain combines TRBV5-6 with TRBJ2-3; D is unclear. Germline-derived CDR1 and CDR2 are SGHDT and YYEEEE. This CDR3 region has 13 residues. Trimming removed 1 base from V and 6 bases from J, with 9 bases in between. The CDR3 coding sequence is TGTGCCAGCAGCTTGCCCCAGCCGGATACGCAGTATTTT. Translated: CASSLPQPDTQYF.

This chain connects TRBV29-1 to TRBJ1-5; D not certain. Trimming took 0 bases from V and 6 from J, leaving 6 bases between them. The CDR3 has 12 amino acids. The germline gives CDR1 SQVTM, CDR2 ANQGSEA. CDR3 amino acids: CSVEDQGQPQHF. In DNA form, the CDR3 reads TGCAGCGTTGAAGATCAAGGTCAGCCCCAGCATTTT. The full variable domain, rest sourced from reference TRBV29-1 and TRBJ1-5, is SAVISQKPSRDICQRGTSLTIQCQVDSQVTMMFWYRQQPGQSLTLIATANQGSEATYESGFVIDKFPISRPNLTFSTLTVSNMSPEDSSIYLCSVEDQGQPQHFGDGTRLSIL.

The rearrangement links TRBV28 to TRBJ2-7, with 8 positions matching TRBD1. CDR3 length equals 17 residues. In germline, CDR1 is MDHEN, CDR2 SYDVKM. V trimming: 5 bases; J trimming: 0 bases; junction bases outside the gene matches: 12. The CDR3 bases are TGTGCCAGCAGTGCCCACAAAAGGGACAGGAACTCCTACGAGCAGTACTTC. Protein: CASSAHKRDRNSYEQYF.

This rearrangement joins TRBV5-1 to TRBJ1-2; TRBD1 matches 8 bases. V lost 4 bases and J lost 6; bases outside the gene matches: 8. Per the germline V gene, CDR1 is SGHRS and CDR2 is YFSETQ. There are 14 residues in the CDR3. CDR3 sequence: CASSLLGQGDGYTF. For the CDR3, the DNA is TGCGCCAGCAGCCTACTTGGACAGGGAGATGGCTACACCTTC.

As to this clone: This same CDR3 is encoded by further DNA sequences in the sample. The chain carries TRBV5-1 and TRBJ2-2, with unresolved D. This CDR3 has 14 residues. CDR1 is SGHRS, CDR2 YFSETQ, per germline. Trimming removed 0 bases from V and 5 bases from J, with 8 bases in between. CDR3: CASSLGQPTGELFF. DNA of the CDR3: TGCGCCAGCAGCTTGGGTCAGCCAACCGGGGAGCTGTTTTTT.

This chain uses TRBV6-6 with TRBJ2-3, with no clear D. Germline V lookup: CDR1 MNHNY, CDR2 SVGAGI (reference sequence). V was shortened by 3 bases and J by 4 bases, with 5 bases between the two germline ends. This CDR3 has 12 residues. CDR3 in DNA: TGTGCCAGCAGTTATACCTCAGATACGCAGTATTTT. It translates to CASSYTSDTQYF.

This chain links TRBV7-2 with TRBJ2-2; 9 bases agree with TRBD1. The V segment lost 5 bases and the J segment 5 bases; nucleotides outside the gene matches: 9. The CDR3 is 16 residues long. The germline gives CDR1 SGHTA, CDR2 FQGNSA. CDR3 sequence: CASSQTLGQGTGELFF. DNA for the CDR3: TGTGCCAGCAGCCAAACTTTGGGACAGGGTACCGGGGAGCTGTTTTTT. Combining the CDR3 with reference TRBV7-2 and TRBJ2-2 gives the whole variable domain GAGVSQSPSNKVTEKGKDVELRCDPISGHTALYWYRQSLGQGLEFLIYFQGNSAPDKSGLPSDRFSAERTGGSVSTLTIQRTQQEDSAVYLCASSQTLGQGTGELFFGEGSRLTVL.

The count of this clone is one. The J gene is TRBJ1-4, the V gene TRBV7-9; 7 bases line up with TRBD1. The CDR3 consists of 16 residues. The V gene's germline CDR1 is SEHNR and CDR2 FQNEAQ (reference sequence). Unmatched junction bases numbered 6, after V lost 1 base and J lost 4 bases. The CDR3 spells CASSLGSGQINEKLFF. The CDR3 DNA is TGTGCCAGCAGCTTAGGGTCGGGACAGATTAATGAAAAACTGTTTTTT.

V gene TRBV4-1 combines with J gene TRBJ2-7, with 7 bases lining up with TRBD1. The CDR3 runs to 18 residues. The germline V gene encodes CDR1 MGHRA and CDR2 YSYEKL. Unmatched junction bases numbered 15, after V lost 0 bases and J lost 4 bases. CDR3 loop: CASSQDIEGNRGRYEQYF. The CDR3 nucleotides are TGCGCCAGCAGCCAAGATATCGAAGGCAACAGGGGAAGGTACGAGCAGTACTTC.

The rearrangement joins TRBV25-1 to TRBJ2-2; perhaps TRBD1 as D (5 bases). V lost 8 bases and J 0 bases, leaving 10 bases between the germline ends. CDR3 length: 14 amino acids. Per the germline V gene, CDR1 is MGHDK and CDR2 is SYGVNS. CDR3 protein: CASQTATNTGELFF. CDR3 nucleotides: TGTGCCAGCCAGACAGCAACGAACACCGGGGAGCTGTTTTTT.

This clone was counted between two and nine times. The V call is TRBV18, the J call TRBJ2-7, with D possibly TRBD2 on 6 matching bases. CDR1 is KGHSH, CDR2 LQKENI, per germline. The CDR3 has 15 amino acids. Trimming pared 4 bases from V and 0 bases from J, leaving 13 bases between. CDR3 nucleotides: TGTGCCAGCTCACAAGCGGGTCATAACTCCTACGAGCAGTACTTC. It yields the protein CASSQAGHNSYEQYF.

This chain uses TRBV30 with TRBJ2-6; no definite D call. Germline loops: CDR1 GTSNPN, CDR2 SVGIG (reference sequence). There are 15 residues in the CDR3. Trimming left V 0 bases short and J 0 bases short, with 6 bases between. CDR3 nucleotide sequence: TGTGCCTGGAGTGTAGGGTTCTCTGGGGCCAACGTCCTGACTTTC. This encodes CAWSVGFSGANVLTF. The variable domain in full, completed from reference TRBV30 and TRBJ2-6, reads SQTIHQWPATLVQPVGSPLSLECTVEGTSNPNLYWYRQAAGRGLQLLFYSVGIGQISSEVPQNLSASRPQDRQFILSSKKLLLSDSGFYLCAWSVGFSGANVLTFGAGSRLTVL.

Note on this clone: Distinct nucleotide sequences in the sample also encode this CDR3. This chain connects TRBV6-6 to TRBJ2-7; tentative D call: TRBD1 (6 bases). Germline V gives CDR1 MNHNY, CDR2 SVGAGI (reference sequence). The CDR3 covers 12 residues. Deletions cut 4 bases from V and 3 bases from J, with 7 bases between. The CDR3 here is CASSSQGYEQYF. The CDR3 DNA is TGTGCCAGCAGTTCACAGGGCTACGAGCAGTACTTC.

The V and J genes are TRBV6-6 and TRBJ2-3; 13 bases agree with TRBD2. This CDR3 contains 16 residues. The trim removed 4 bases at V and 4 bases at J, leaving 5 bases unmatched. The germline CDR1 and CDR2 sequences are MNHNY and SVGAGI (reference sequence). CDR3 DNA: TGTGCCAGCAGTTCGAAACTAGCGGGAGGGCCAGATACGCAGTATTTT. Its translation is CASSSKLAGGPDTQYF.

Here the CDR3 DNA reads TGTGCCAGCAGTTTGACAGACGGTCAGCCCCAGCATTTT. Its translation: CASSLTDGQPQHF. J is TRBJ1-5 and V is TRBV6-6; the D gene is possibly TRBD1 (5 bases). The V end lost 4 bases, the J end lost 6 bases, and 10 bases lay between the germline ends. The CDR3 has 13 residues. Germline CDR1 is MNHNY and CDR2 is SVGAGI (reference sequence).

V usage is TRBV2 and J usage is TRBJ1-1, with 7 bases lining up with TRBD1. Germline CDR1 is SNHLY and CDR2 is FYNNEI. There are 14 residues in the CDR3. The trim removed 5 bases at V and 6 bases at J, leaving 9 bases unmatched. The CDR3 protein is CASSHKGAMAEAFF. The CDR3 DNA is TGTGCCAGCAGTCATAAGGGGGCTATGGCTGAAGCTTTCTTT.

This clone has just one count. V and J are TRBV21-1 and TRBJ1-2. TRBV21-1 is assigned pseudogene status. The CDR3 runs to 15 residues. The CDR3 bases are TGTGCCAGCAGCAAAGCGCGGCAGGTTGTCTATGGCTACACCTTC. It yields the protein CASSKARQVVYGYTF.

The J gene is TRBJ2-2, the V gene TRBV29-1; D unclear. The CDR3 extends over 12 amino acids. Germline assignment: CDR1 SQVTM and CDR2 ANQGSEA. CDR3 loop: CSATTNTGELFF. The CDR3 coding sequence is TGCAGTGCTACAACGAACACCGGGGAGCTGTTTTTT.